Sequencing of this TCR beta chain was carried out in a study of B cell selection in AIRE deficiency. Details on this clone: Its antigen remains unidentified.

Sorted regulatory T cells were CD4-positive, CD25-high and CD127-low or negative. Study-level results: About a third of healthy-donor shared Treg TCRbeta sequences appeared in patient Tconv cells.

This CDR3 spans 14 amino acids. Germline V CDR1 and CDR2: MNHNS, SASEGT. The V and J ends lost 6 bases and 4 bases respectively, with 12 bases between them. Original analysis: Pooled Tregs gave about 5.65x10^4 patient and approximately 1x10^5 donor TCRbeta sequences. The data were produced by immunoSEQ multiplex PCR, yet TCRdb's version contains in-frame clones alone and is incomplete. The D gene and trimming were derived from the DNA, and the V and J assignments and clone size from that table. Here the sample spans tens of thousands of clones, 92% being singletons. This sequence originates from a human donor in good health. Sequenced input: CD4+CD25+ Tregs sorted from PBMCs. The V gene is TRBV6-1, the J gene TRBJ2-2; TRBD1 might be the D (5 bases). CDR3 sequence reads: CASSLPGSTGELFF. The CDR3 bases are TGTGCCAGCAGCCTTCCAGGGTCCACCGGGGAGCTGTTTTTT.